The 14 T cell receptor beta chains reported below all come from one sample, sequenced in a study of T cell responses to AZD1222 COVID-19 vaccine. The method was immunoSEQ multiplex PCR; TCRdb's version includes in-frame clones alone and lacks a portion of them. The sample shows 180,000 or so clones, 92% of them seen only once. This sample comprised peripheral blood, obtained 28 days after the second AZD1222 dose. These receptors all stem from an adult who received the AZD1222 COVID-19 vaccine.

The chain has TRBV7-9 and TRBJ2-7; the D is unclear. Germline V gene data show CDR1 as SEHNR and CDR2 as FQNEAQ (reference sequence). The CDR3 is 16 amino acids. V was trimmed by 1 base and J by 4 bases, leaving 17 bases between them. The CDR3 coding sequence is TGTGCCAGCAGCTTAGGGACCTCACAAAAAATTTACGAGCAGTACTTC. Protein product: CASSLGTSQKIYEQYF.

This sequence joins TRBV2 and TRBJ2-7, with 12 bases fitting TRBD2. CDR1 SNHLY and CDR2 FYNNEI come from the germline V gene. The CDR3 runs to 14 residues. V was pared by 5 bases and J by 6 bases, with 5 bases of the junction left unmatched. The CDR3 protein is CASSLTSGRREQYF. DNA of the CDR3: TGTGCCAGCAGTCTGACTAGCGGGAGACGCGAGCAGTACTTC.

The J gene is TRBJ1-2, the V gene TRBV6-6; TRBD1 aligns across 7 bases. Germline V gives CDR1 MNHNY, CDR2 SVGAGI (reference sequence). The junction had 11 bases not matched to a gene; V was cut back by 4 bases and J by 6 bases. The CDR3 has 15 residues. This chain's CDR3 is CASSSIQGRFDGYTF. The DNA of the CDR3 is TGTGCCAGCAGTTCAATACAGGGGAGATTCGATGGCTACACCTTC.

The genes are TRBV5-6 and TRBJ1-2; the match to TRBD1 covers 11 bases. Germline V gene data show CDR1 as SGHDT and CDR2 as YYEEEE. Unmatched junction bases numbered 3, after V lost 4 bases and J lost 7 bases. The CDR3 contains 13 residues. Written as DNA, the CDR3 is TGTGCCAGCAGCGGGGACAGGGGGATTGGCTACACCTTC. Translating it yields CASSGDRGIGYTF. Combining the CDR3 with reference TRBV5-6 and TRBJ1-2 gives the whole variable domain DAGVTQSPTHLIKTRGQQVTLRCSPKSGHDTVSWYQQALGQGPQFIFQYYEEEERQRGNFPDRFSGHQFPNYSSELNVNALLLGDSALYLCASSGDRGIGYTFGSGTRLTVV.

The gene calls are TRBV5-1 and TRBJ2-7, with D hard to call. The CDR3 runs to 14 residues. V lost 0 bases, J lost 6 bases, and 13 bases lay in between. Looked up from germline, CDR1 is SGHRS and CDR2 is YFSETQ. This CDR3 reads CASSLAHASSEQYF. The CDR3 DNA reads as TGCGCCAGCAGCTTGGCGCATGCGAGTTCCGAGCAGTACTTC. Combining the CDR3 with reference TRBV5-1 and TRBJ2-7 gives the whole variable domain KAGVTQTPRYLIKTRGQQVTLSCSPISGHRSVSWYQQTPGQGLQFLFEYFSETQRNKGNFPGRFSGRQFSNSRSEMNVSTLELGDSALYLCASSLAHASSEQYFGPGTRLTVT.

This clone showed up just once. V usage is TRBV4-2 and J usage is TRBJ2-7; 12 bases are a match to TRBD2. Losses at the gene ends were 1 base for V and 4 bases for J; bases not matched to a gene: 5. The germline V gene has CDR1 LGHNA and CDR2 YNFKEQ. The CDR3 consists of 16 residues. The CDR3 bases are TGTGCCAGCAGCCAAGGGGGACTAGCGGGCCCTTACGAGCAGTACTTC. Its protein product is CASSQGGLAGPYEQYF.

This chain joins TRBV19 and TRBJ1-6; the match to TRBD1 covers 10 bases. Germline lookup yields CDR1 LNHDA and CDR2 SQIVND (reference sequence). The V segment lost 1 base and the J segment 4 bases; nucleotides outside the gene matches: 7. This CDR3 is 18 amino acids long. The CDR3 protein is CASSIGYGTGEYNSPLHF. CDR3 nucleotide sequence: TGTGCCAGTAGTATAGGGTACGGGACAGGGGAGTATAATTCACCCCTCCACTTT. The full variable domain, rest sourced from reference TRBV19 and TRBJ1-6, is DGGITQSPKYLFRKEGQNVTLSCEQNLNHDAMYWYRQDPGQGLRLIYYSQIVNDFQKGDIAEGYSVSREKKESFPLTVTSAQKNPTAFYLCASSIGYGTGEYNSPLHFGNGTRLTVT.

This clone was counted only a few times. The rearrangement joins TRBV9 to TRBJ2-7; no firm D call. The CDR3 consists of 11 residues. V was shortened by 3 bases and J by 6 bases, with 7 bases between the two germline ends. Per the germline V gene, CDR1 is SGDLS and CDR2 is YYNGEE. This CDR3 is CASSGLLEQYF. The CDR3 DNA sequence: TGTGCCAGCAGCGGACTCCTCGAGCAGTACTTC.

The chain combines TRBV30 with TRBJ2-1, with D possibly being TRBD1 (6 bases). In germline, CDR1 is GTSNPN, CDR2 SVGIG (reference sequence). The CDR3 is 14 amino acids. The ends were cut back, 3 bases at V and 1 base at J, with 10 bases in the middle. This CDR3 is CAWSRTGSYNEQFF. The CDR3, as DNA: TGTGCCTGGAGCCGAACAGGGTCCTACAATGAGCAGTTCTTC.

The gene calls are TRBV4-1 and TRBJ1-1; 8 nucleotides line up with TRBD1. This CDR3 comprises 16 residues. V lost 4 bases, J lost 0 bases, and 7 bases stayed unmatched. Looked up from germline, CDR1 is MGHRA and CDR2 is YSYEKL. The CDR3 region has the DNA TGCGCCAGCAGCCTGGGGGCAGGGGGCCTGAACACTGAAGCTTTCTTT. Translated, it gives CASSLGAGGLNTEAFF.

CDR3 DNA sequence: TGTGCCAGCAGGACTAAGCTACGCAAGCCGACAGGGGTTAACTATGGCTACACCTTC. Residues: CASRTKLRKPTGVNYGYTF. The chain links TRBV27 to TRBJ1-2; 8 bases match TRBD1. Trimming at V came to 6 bases and at J to 1 base, leaving 19 bases not matched to a gene. The V gene's germline CDR1 is MNHEY and CDR2 SMNVEV (reference sequence). The CDR3 spans 19 residues.

V is TRBV28 and J is TRBJ2-1; D uncertain. The CDR3 has 12 residues. The germline gives CDR1 MDHEN, CDR2 SYDVKM. Trimming removed 7 bases from V and 7 bases from J, with 11 bases in between. The CDR3 loop is CASMFGRNEQFF. The DNA of the CDR3 is TGTGCCAGCATGTTTGGTCGGAATGAGCAGTTCTTC.

This sequence joins TRBV11-2 and TRBJ2-1; the D gene is possibly TRBD1 (6 bases). This CDR3 is 16 amino acids long. Trimming took off 5 bases at V and 0 bases at J, with 14 bases between the two ends. Germline V gene sequence: CDR1 SGHAT, CDR2 FQNNGV. This chain's CDR3 is CASSKGGGTSYNEQFF. The CDR3 DNA follows: TGTGCCAGCAGCAAAGGGGGTGGGACCTCCTACAATGAGCAGTTCTTC.

This clone was seen just once. This rearrangement joins TRBV11-2 to TRBJ2-7; D may correspond to TRBD1 or TRBD2 (5 bases each). V gave up 3 bases and J gave up 2 bases, with 11 bases separating them. The CDR3 is made up of 14 amino acids. Germline assignment: CDR1 SGHAT and CDR2 FQNNGV. The CDR3 nucleotides read TGTGCCAGCAGCTTTTCCGGGACCCCCTACGAGCAGTACTTC. It specifies CASSFSGTPYEQYF.